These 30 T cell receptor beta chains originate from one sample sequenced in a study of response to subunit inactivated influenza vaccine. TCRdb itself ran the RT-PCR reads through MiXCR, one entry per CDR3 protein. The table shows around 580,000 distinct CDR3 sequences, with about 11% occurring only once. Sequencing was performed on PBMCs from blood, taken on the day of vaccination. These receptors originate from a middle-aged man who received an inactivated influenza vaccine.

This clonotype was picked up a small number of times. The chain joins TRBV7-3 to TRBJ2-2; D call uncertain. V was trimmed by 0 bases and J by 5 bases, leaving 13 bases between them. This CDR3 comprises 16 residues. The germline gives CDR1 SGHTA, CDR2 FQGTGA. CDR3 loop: CASSLTFGISTGELFF. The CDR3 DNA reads TGTGCCAGCAGCTTAACCTTCGGTATATCGACCGGGGAGCTGTTTTTT. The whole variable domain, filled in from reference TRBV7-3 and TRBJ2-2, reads GAGVSQTPSNKVTEKGKYVELRCDPISGHTALYWYRQSLGQGPEFLIYFQGTGAADDSGLPNDRFFAVRPEGSVSTLKIQRTERGDSAVYLCASSLTFGISTGELFFGEGSRLTVL.

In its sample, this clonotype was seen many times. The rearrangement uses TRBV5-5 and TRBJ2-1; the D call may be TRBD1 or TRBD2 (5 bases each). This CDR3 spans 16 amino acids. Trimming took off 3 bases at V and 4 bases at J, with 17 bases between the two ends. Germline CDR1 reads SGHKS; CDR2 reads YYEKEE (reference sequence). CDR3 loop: CASSYPGTRTYNEQFF. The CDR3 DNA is TGTGCCAGCAGCTACCCAGGGACCCGGACGTACAATGAGCAGTTCTTC.

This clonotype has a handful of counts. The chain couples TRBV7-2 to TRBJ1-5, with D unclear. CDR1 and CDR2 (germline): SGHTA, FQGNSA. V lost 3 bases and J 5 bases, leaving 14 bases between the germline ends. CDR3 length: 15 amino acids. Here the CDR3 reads CASSFRIGTDQPQHF. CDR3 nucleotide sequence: TGTGCCAGCAGCTTCCGGATAGGTACCGATCAGCCCCAGCATTTT.

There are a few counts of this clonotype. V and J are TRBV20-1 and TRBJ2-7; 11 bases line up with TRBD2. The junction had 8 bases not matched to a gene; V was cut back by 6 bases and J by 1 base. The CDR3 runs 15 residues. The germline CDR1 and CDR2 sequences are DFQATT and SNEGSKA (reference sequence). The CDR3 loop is CSATRLAGGSYEQYF. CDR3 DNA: TGCAGTGCCACCCGGCTAGCGGGAGGATCCTACGAGCAGTACTTC.

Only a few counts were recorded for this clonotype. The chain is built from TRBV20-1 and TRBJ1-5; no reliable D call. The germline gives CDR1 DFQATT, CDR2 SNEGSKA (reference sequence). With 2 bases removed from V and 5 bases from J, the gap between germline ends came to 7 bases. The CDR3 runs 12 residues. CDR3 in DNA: TGCAGTGCTAGAAGGGTTGATCAGCCCCAGCATTTT. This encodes CSARRVDQPQHF.

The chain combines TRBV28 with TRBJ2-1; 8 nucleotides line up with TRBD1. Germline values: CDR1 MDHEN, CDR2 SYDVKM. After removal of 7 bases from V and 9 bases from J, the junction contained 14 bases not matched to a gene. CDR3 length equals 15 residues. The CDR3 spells CASKAGTGPPLEQFF. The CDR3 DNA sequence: TGTGCCAGCAAAGCAGGGACAGGCCCACCTCTTGAGCAGTTCTTC.

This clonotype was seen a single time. Written as DNA, the CDR3 is TGCGCCAGCAGCTTGGTGGACAGGGGGCTGGATACGCAGTATTTT. Protein product: CASSLVDRGLDTQYF. The gene calls are TRBV5-1 and TRBJ2-3, with 11 bases aligning to TRBD1. V was pared by 0 bases and J by 6 bases, with 3 bases of the junction left unmatched. Germline values: CDR1 SGHRS, CDR2 YFSETQ. The CDR3 is 15 amino acids.

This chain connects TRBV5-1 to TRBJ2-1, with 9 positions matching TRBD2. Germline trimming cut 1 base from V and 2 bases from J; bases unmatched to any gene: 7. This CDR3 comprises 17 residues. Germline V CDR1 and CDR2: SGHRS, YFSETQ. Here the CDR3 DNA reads TGCGCCAGCAGCTTGAACGTTGCGGGAGGGCCCTACAATGAGCAGTTCTTC. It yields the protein CASSLNVAGGPYNEQFF.

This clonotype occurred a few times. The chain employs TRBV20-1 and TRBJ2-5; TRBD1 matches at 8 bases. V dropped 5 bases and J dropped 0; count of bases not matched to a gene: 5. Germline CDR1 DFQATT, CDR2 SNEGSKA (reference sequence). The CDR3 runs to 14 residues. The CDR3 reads CSAGTGSYQETQYF. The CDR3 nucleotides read TGCAGTGCTGGGACAGGTAGCTACCAAGAGACCCAGTACTTC.

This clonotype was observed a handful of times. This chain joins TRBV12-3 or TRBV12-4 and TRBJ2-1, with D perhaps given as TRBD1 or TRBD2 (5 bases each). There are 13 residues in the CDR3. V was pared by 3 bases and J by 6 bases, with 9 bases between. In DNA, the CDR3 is TGTGCCAGCAGTTTCGGGGCAGCCAATGAGCAGTTCTTC. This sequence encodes CASSFGAANEQFF.

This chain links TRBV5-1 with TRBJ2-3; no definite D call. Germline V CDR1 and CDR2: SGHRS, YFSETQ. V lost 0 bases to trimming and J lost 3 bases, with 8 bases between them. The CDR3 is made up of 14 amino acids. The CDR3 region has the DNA TGCGCCAGCAGCTTGGCCAAGGCTACAGATACGCAGTATTTT. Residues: CASSLAKATDTQYF.

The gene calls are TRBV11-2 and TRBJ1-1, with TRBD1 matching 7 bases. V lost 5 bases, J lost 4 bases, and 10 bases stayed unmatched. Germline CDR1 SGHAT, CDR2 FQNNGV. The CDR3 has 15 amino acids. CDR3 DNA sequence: TGTGCCAGCAGCCCTCGGACAGGAAGTGGCACTGAAGCTTTCTTT. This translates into CASSPRTGSGTEAFF.

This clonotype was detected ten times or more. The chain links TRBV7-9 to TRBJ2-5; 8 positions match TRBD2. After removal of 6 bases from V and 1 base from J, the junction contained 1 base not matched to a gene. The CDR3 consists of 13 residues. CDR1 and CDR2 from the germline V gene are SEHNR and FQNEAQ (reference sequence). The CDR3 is CASRTSAQETQYF. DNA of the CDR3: TGTGCCAGCAGGACTAGCGCCCAAGAGACCCAGTACTTC.

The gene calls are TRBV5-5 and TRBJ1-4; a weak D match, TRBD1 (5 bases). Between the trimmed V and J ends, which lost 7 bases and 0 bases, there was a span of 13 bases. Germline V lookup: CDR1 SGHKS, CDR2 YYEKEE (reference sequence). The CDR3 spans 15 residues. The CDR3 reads CASSLRGTTNEKLFF. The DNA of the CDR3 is TGTGCCAGCTCCCTCCGGGGGACAACTAATGAAAAACTGTTTTTT. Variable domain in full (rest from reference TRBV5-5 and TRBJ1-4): DAGVTQSPTHLIKTRGQQVTLRCSPISGHKSVSWYQQVLGQGPQFIFQYYEKEERGRGNFPDRFSARQFPNYSSELNVNALLLGDSALYLCASSLRGTTNEKLFFGSGTQLSVL.

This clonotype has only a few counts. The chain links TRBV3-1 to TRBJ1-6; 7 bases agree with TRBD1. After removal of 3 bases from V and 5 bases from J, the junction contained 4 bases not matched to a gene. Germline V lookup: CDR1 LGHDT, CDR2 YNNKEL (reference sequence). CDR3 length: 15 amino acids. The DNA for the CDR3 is TGTGCCAGCAGCCATACAGGGGTCGATAATTCACCCCTCCACTTT. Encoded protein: CASSHTGVDNSPLHF.

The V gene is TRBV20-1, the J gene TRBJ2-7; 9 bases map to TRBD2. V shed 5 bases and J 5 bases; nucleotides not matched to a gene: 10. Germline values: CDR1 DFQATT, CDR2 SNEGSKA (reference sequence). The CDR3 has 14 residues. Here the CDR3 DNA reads TGCAGTGCTGTTTTACTTAGCGGGAGCAACGAGCAGTACTTC. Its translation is CSAVLLSGSNEQYF.

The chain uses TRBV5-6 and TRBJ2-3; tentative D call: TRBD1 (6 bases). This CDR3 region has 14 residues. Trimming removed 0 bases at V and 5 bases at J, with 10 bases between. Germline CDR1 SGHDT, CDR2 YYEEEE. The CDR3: CASSLGGGKDTQYF. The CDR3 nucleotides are TGTGCCAGCAGCTTGGGAGGGGGTAAAGATACGCAGTATTTT.

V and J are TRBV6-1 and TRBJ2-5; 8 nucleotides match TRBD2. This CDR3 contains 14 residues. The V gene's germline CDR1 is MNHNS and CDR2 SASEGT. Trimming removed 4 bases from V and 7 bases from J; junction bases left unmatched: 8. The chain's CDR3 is CASSVTGTRSTQYF. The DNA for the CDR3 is TGTGCCAGCAGTGTCACCGGGACTAGGTCGACCCAGTACTTC.

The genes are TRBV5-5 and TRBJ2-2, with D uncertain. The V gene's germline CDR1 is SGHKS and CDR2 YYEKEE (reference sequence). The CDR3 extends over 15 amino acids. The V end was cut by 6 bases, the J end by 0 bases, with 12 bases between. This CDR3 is CASTLGITNTGELFF. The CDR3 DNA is TGTGCCAGCACCCTTGGAATAACGAACACCGGGGAGCTGTTTTTT.

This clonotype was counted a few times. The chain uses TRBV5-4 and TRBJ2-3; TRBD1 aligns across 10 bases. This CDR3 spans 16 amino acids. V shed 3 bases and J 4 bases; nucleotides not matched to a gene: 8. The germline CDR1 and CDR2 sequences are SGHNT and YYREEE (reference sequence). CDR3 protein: CASSWDRGQGSDTQYF. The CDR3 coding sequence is TGTGCCAGCAGCTGGGACCGGGGACAGGGGTCAGATACGCAGTATTTT.

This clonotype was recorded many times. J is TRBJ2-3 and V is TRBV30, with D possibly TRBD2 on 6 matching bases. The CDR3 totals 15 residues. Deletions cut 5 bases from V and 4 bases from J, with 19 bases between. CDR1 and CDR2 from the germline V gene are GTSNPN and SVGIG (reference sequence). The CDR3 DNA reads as TGTGCCTGGTCAAAGGGTCGGGGGATGGCAGATACGCAGTATTTT. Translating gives CAWSKGRGMADTQYF. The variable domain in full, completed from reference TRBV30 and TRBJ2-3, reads SQTIHQWPATLVQPVGSPLSLECTVEGTSNPNLYWYRQAAGRGLQLLFYSVGIGQISSEVPQNLSASRPQDRQFILSSKKLLLSDSGFYLCAWSKGRGMADTQYFGPGTRLTVL.

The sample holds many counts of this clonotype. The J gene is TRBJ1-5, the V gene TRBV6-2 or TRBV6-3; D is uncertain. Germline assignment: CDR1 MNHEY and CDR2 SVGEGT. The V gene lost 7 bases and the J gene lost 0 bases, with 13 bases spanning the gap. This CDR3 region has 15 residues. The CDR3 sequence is CASMAEKYSNQPQHF. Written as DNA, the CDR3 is TGTGCCAGCATGGCGGAGAAGTATAGCAATCAGCCCCAGCATTTT.

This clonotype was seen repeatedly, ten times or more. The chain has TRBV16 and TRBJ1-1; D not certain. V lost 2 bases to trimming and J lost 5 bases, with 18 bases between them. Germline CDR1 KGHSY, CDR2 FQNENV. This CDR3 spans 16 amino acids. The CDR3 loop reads CASSQARPKAGTEAFF. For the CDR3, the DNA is TGTGCCAGCAGCCAAGCCCGACCTAAAGCCGGGACTGAAGCTTTCTTT.

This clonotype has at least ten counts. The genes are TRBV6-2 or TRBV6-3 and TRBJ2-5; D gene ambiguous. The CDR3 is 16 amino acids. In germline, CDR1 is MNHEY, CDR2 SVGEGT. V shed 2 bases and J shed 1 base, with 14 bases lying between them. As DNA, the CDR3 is TGTGCCAGCAGTTACCTCGGCCTTTCGACCCAAGAGACCCAGTACTTC. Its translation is CASSYLGLSTQETQYF.

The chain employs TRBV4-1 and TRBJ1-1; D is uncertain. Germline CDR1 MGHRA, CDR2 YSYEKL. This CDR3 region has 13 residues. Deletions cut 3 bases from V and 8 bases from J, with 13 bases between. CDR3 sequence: CASSQRITAEAFF. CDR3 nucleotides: TGCGCCAGCAGCCAGAGAATAACAGCCGAAGCTTTCTTT.

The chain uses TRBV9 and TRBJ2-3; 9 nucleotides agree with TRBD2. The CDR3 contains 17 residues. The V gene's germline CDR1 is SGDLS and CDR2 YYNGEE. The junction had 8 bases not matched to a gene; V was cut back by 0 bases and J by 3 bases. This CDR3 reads CASSVGTSGRSTDTQYF. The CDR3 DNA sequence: TGTGCCAGCAGCGTAGGCACTAGCGGGCGGAGTACAGATACGCAGTATTTT.

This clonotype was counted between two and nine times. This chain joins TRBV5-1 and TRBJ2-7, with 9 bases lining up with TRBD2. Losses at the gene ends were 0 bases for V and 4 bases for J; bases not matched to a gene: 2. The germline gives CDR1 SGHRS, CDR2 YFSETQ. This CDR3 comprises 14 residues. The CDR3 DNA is TGCGCCAGCAGCTTGGGTGCGGGGGGGTACGAGCAGTACTTC. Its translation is CASSLGAGGYEQYF.

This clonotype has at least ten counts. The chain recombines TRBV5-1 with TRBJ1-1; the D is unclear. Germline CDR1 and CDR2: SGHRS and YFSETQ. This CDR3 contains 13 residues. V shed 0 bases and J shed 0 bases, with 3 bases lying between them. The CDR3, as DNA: TGCGCCAGCAGCTTGGTGGTGAACACTGAAGCTTTCTTT. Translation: CASSLVVNTEAFF.

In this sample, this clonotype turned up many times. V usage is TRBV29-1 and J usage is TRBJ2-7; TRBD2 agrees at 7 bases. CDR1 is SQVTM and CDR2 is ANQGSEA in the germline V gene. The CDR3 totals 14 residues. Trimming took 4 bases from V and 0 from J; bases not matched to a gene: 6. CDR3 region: CSVATGGSSYEQYF. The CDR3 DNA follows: TGCAGCGTTGCGACCGGGGGGAGCTCCTACGAGCAGTACTTC.

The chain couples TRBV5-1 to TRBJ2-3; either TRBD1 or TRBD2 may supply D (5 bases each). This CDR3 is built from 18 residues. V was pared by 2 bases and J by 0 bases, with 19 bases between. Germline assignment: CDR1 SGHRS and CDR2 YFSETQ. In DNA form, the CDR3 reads TGCGCCAGCAGCTTAAGTAGGATGAGCGGACAAAGCACAGATACGCAGTATTTT. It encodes CASSLSRMSGQSTDTQYF.